This T cell receptor (beta chain) was obtained from a study of PD-1 blockade in classical Hodgkin lymphoma. The repertoire was sequenced with immunoSEQ multiplex PCR; TCRdb's copy has only in-frame clones and lacks some. The data show 14,000 or so clones, with 83% seen just once and around 20% held by the top ten. V lost 1 base, J lost 4 bases, and 13 bases lay in between. This CDR3 region has 15 residues. The germline gives CDR1 SGHTA, CDR2 FQGNSA. Brentuximab vedotin exposure varied, and every patient relapsed after autologous stem cell transplantation. The clonotype was recovered from a human donor with classical Hodgkin lymphoma. This chain connects TRBV7-2 to TRBJ1-1; D uncertain. This specimen consisted of peripheral blood mononuclear cells (PBMCs), obtained at baseline. The CDR3 reads CASSLVLQSLTEAFF. CDR3 sequence (DNA): TGTGCCAGCAGCTTAGTCCTTCAGAGCCTCACTGAAGCTTTCTTT.